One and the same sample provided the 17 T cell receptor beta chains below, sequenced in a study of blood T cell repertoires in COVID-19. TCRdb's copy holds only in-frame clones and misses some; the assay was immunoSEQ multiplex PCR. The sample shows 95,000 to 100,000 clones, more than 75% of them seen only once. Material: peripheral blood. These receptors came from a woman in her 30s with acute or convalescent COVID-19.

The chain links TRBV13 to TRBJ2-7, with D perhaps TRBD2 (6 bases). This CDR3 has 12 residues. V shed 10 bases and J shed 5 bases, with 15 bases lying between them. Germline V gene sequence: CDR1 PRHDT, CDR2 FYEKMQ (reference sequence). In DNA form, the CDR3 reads TGTGCCACCACTCTATGGGGGGACGAGCAGTACTTC. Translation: CATTLWGDEQYF.

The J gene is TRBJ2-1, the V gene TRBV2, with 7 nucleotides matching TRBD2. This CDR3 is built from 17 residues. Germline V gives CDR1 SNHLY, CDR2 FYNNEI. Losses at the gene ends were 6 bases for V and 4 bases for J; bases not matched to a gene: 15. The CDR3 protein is CASSAIRPGGIYNEQFF. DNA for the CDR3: TGTGCCAGCAGCGCCATTCGACCGGGGGGAATATACAATGAGCAGTTCTTC.

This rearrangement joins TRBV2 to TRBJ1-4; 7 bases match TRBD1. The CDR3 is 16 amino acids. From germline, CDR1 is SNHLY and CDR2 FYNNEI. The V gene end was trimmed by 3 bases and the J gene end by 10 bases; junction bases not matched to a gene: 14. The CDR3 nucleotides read TGTGCCAGCAGTGAGGTACAGGGGCGGATAGGGGCAAAACTGTTTTTT. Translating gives CASSEVQGRIGAKLFF.

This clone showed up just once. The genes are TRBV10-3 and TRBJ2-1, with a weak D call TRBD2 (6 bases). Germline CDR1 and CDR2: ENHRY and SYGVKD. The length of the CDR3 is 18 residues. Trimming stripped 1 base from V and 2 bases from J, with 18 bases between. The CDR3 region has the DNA TGTGCCATCAGTGAGTTGGACTCCGCTGGGGAGGCCTACAATGAGCAGTTCTTC. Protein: CAISELDSAGEAYNEQFF.

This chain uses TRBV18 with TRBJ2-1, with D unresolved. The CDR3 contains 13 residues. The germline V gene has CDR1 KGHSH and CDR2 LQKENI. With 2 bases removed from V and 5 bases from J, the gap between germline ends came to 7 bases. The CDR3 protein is CASSPSQDNEQFF. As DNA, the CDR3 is TGTGCCAGCTCACCAAGTCAGGACAATGAGCAGTTCTTC.

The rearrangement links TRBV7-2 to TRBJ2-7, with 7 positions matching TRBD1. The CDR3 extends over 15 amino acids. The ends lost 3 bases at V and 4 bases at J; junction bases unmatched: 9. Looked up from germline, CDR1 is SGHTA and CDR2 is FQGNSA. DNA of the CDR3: TGTGCCAGCAGCTTTCACAGGGGCTTGGGATACGAGCAGTACTTC. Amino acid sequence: CASSFHRGLGYEQYF. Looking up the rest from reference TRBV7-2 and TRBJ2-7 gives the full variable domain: GAGVSQSPSNKVTEKGKDVELRCDPISGHTALYWYRQSLGQGLEFLIYFQGNSAPDKSGLPSDRFSAERTGGSVSTLTIQRTQQEDSAVYLCASSFHRGLGYEQYFGPGTRLTVT.

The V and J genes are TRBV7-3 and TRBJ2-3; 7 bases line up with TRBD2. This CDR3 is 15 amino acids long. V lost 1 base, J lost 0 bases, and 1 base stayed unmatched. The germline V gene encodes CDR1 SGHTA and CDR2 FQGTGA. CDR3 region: CASSLRGGSTDTQYF. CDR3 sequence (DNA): TGTGCCAGCAGCTTAAGGGGAGGGAGCACAGATACGCAGTATTTT.

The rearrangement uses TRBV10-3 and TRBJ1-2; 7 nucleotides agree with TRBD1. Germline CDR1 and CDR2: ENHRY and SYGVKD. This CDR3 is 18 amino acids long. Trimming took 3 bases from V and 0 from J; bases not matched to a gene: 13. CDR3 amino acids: CAISDLGAGGPSNYGYTF. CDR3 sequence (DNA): TGTGCCATCAGTGACCTGGGGGCAGGGGGACCTTCTAACTATGGCTACACCTTC.

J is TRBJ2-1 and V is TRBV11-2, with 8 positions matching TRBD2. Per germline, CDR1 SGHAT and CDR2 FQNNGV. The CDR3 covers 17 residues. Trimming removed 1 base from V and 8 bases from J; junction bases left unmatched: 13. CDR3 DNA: TGTGCCAGCAGCTTAGTTGGTTCGCTAGCGGGTCCTCATGAGCAGTTCTTC. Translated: CASSLVGSLAGPHEQFF.

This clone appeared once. CDR3 residues: CASRDDRAYEQYF. CDR3 bases: TGTGCCAGCAGAGATGACAGGGCCTACGAGCAGTACTTC. The chain has TRBV2 and TRBJ2-7, with 7 nucleotides matching TRBD1. V trimming: 6 bases; J trimming: 2 bases; junction bases outside the gene matches: 4. Germline V CDR1 and CDR2: SNHLY, FYNNEI. CDR3 length: 13 residues.

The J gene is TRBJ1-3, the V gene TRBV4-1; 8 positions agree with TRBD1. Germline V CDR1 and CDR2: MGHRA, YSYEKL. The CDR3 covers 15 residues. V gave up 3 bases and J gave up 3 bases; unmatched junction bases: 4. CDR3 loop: CASSQSGGGGNTIYF. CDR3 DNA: TGCGCCAGCAGCCAGTCAGGGGGCGGTGGAAACACCATATATTTT.

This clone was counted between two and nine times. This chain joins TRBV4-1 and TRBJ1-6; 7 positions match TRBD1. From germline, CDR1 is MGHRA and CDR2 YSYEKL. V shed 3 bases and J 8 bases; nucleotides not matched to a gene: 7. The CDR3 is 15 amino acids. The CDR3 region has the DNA TGCGCCAGCAGCCACTACAGGGGCGAGGATTCACCCCTCCACTTT. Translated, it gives CASSHYRGEDSPLHF.

The CDR3, as DNA: TGTGCCAGCAGCCCCTCGGGACAGACAACCAATGAGCAGTTCTTC. Translating gives CASSPSGQTTNEQFF. The chain employs TRBV11-3 and TRBJ2-1, with 7 bases aligning to TRBD1. This CDR3 contains 15 residues. Germline lookup yields CDR1 SGHNT and CDR2 YENEEA. V lost 5 bases and J lost 6; bases outside the gene matches: 10.

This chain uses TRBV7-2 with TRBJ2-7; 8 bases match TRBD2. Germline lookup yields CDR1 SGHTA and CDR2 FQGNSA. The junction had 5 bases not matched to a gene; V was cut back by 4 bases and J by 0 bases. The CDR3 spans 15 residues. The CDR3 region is CASSWAGGSSYEQYF. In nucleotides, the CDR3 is TGTGCCAGCAGCTGGGCGGGGGGTAGCTCCTACGAGCAGTACTTC.

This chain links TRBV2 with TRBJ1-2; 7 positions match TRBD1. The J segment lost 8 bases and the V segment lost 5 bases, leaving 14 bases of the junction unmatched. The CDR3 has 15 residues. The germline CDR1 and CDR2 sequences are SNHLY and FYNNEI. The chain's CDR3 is CASSSTGEGVGGYTF. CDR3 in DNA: TGTGCCAGCAGTTCCACAGGGGAAGGTGTTGGGGGCTACACCTTC.

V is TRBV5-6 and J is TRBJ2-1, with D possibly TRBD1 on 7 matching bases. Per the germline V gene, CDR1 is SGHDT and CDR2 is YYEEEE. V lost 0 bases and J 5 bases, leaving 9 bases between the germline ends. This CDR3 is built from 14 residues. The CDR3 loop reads CASSLAGGNNEQFF. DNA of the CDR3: TGTGCCAGCAGCTTGGCAGGGGGGAACAATGAGCAGTTCTTC.

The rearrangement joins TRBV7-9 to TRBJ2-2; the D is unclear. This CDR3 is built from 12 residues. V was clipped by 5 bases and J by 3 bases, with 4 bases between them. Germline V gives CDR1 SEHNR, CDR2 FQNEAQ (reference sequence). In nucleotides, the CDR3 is TGTGCCAGCAGCCCTGACACCGGGGAGCTGTTTTTT. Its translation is CASSPDTGELFF.